These 30 T cell receptor beta chains originate from one sample sequenced in a study of technical replicates of blood from several donors. The table came from immunoSEQ multiplex PCR; TCRdb's copy has only in-frame clones and leaves some out. This sample yields fewer than 70,000 clones, of which about 88% are seen a single time; over 4.5% belongs to the top ten. The material sequenced was PBMCs. The source is a human donor in good health. Some clones in this sample may be carry-over from other donors' samples.

The chain carries TRBV30 and TRBJ2-7; TRBD2 aligns across 8 bases. CDR1 and CDR2 (germline): GTSNPN, SVGIG (reference sequence). V was clipped by 4 bases and J by 3 bases; unmatched bases: 14. There are 16 residues in the CDR3. The CDR3 loop reads CAWTGGEAGAVYEQYF. The CDR3 DNA reads TGTGCCTGGACCGGGGGGGAGGCGGGGGCCGTCTACGAGCAGTACTTC.

The chain uses TRBV4-1 and TRBJ2-6, with D tentatively TRBD1 (6 bases). This CDR3 comprises 16 residues. V lost 3 bases and J 2 bases, leaving 11 bases between the germline ends. The germline gives CDR1 MGHRA, CDR2 YSYEKL. CDR3 nucleotides: TGCGCCAGCAGCCACCCAGGGGATCCTGGGGCCAACGTCCTGACTTTC. This sequence encodes CASSHPGDPGANVLTF.

This rearrangement joins TRBV11-2 to TRBJ2-1; D remains ambiguous. The CDR3 extends over 14 amino acids. Germline CDR1 reads SGHAT; CDR2 reads FQNNGV. V lost 8 bases and J lost 0, with 11 bases in between. CDR3 in DNA: TGTGCCAGCTGTTGCTGGAGCTCCTACAATGAGCAGTTCTTC. Translated, it gives CASCCWSSYNEQFF.

The CDR3 DNA is TGTGCCAGCAGGGGGTCCGGGAAGGGCACCGGGGAGCTGTTTTTT. It specifies CASRGSGKGTGELFF. The rearrangement joins TRBV2 to TRBJ2-2, with a possible D match to TRBD2 (5 bases). Trimming stripped 6 bases from V and 4 bases from J, with 15 bases between. The CDR3 is 15 residues long. CDR1 and CDR2 from the germline V gene are SNHLY and FYNNEI.

The V call is TRBV4-3, the J call TRBJ2-1; 9 nucleotides agree with TRBD1. Per the germline V gene, CDR1 is LGHNA and CDR2 is YSLEER. CDR3 length: 16 residues. V shed 1 base and J 2 bases; nucleotides not matched to a gene: 3. This CDR3 reads CASSQGGQGTYNEQFF. The CDR3 region has the DNA TGCGCCAGCAGCCAAGGGGGACAGGGAACCTACAATGAGCAGTTCTTC.

V gene TRBV5-6 combines with J gene TRBJ2-3, with D maybe TRBD2 (5 bases). CDR3 length equals 15 residues. Trimming pared 0 bases from V and 0 bases from J, leaving 8 bases between. Germline V gene sequence: CDR1 SGHDT, CDR2 YYEEEE. CDR3 in DNA: TGTGCCAGCAGCTTGGGCGGGCAAAGCACAGATACGCAGTATTTT. Translation: CASSLGGQSTDTQYF.

The J gene is TRBJ1-3, the V gene TRBV10-3; TRBD1 is a possible D gene (6 bases). V shed 4 bases and J shed 1 base, with 17 bases lying between them. The CDR3 is 17 amino acids. Germline CDR1 is ENHRY and CDR2 is SYGVKD. The CDR3 here is CAISGTAQYQSGNTIYF. As DNA, the CDR3 is TGTGCCATCAGTGGGACAGCGCAATACCAGTCTGGAAACACCATATATTTT.

The chain recombines TRBV30 with TRBJ2-3; no firm D call. V was pared by 4 bases and J by 0 bases, with 11 bases between. CDR3 size: 14 residues. CDR1 and CDR2 (germline): GTSNPN, SVGIG (reference sequence). Here the CDR3 reads CAWTPLRSTDTQYF. CDR3 sequence (DNA): TGTGCCTGGACGCCTCTCAGGAGCACAGATACGCAGTATTTT.

The chain links TRBV7-2 to TRBJ2-1, with 14 positions matching TRBD2. V gave up 2 bases and J gave up 8 bases; unmatched junction bases: 2. The CDR3 is 15 amino acids. The germline gives CDR1 SGHTA, CDR2 FQGNSA. CDR3 protein: CASSLMGLAGDEQFF. The CDR3, as DNA: TGTGCCAGCAGCTTAATGGGACTAGCGGGAGATGAGCAGTTCTTC. Supplemented by reference TRBV7-2 and TRBJ2-1, the full variable domain reads GAGVSQSPSNKVTEKGKDVELRCDPISGHTALYWYRQSLGQGLEFLIYFQGNSAPDKSGLPSDRFSAERTGGSVSTLTIQRTQQEDSAVYLCASSLMGLAGDEQFFGPGTRLTVL.

This chain links TRBV5-8 with TRBJ2-1; maybe TRBD2 (5 bases). The V gene's germline CDR1 is SGHTS and CDR2 YDEGEE. The CDR3 has 15 amino acids. Trimming left V 2 bases short and J 0 bases short, with 9 bases between. The chain's CDR3 is CASSLAGDSYNEQFF. In DNA, the CDR3 is TGTGCCAGCAGCTTAGCCGGGGACTCCTACAATGAGCAGTTCTTC.

V usage is TRBV4-1 and J usage is TRBJ1-1; the match to TRBD1 covers 11 bases. Germline CDR1 is MGHRA and CDR2 is YSYEKL. J gave up 4 bases and V 1 base, and 2 bases lay outside the gene matches. The CDR3 length is 15 residues. The DNA for the CDR3 is TGCGCCAGCAGCCAAGCCGGGACAGGGGGCACTGAAGCTTTCTTT. It specifies CASSQAGTGGTEAFF.

The V gene is TRBV16, the J gene TRBJ2-3, with D possibly matching TRBD2 (5 bases). Per the germline V gene, CDR1 is KGHSY and CDR2 is FQNENV. V was shortened by 4 bases and J by 6 bases, with 5 bases between the two germline ends. This CDR3 has 11 residues. CDR3 nucleotide sequence: TGTGCCAGCAGCCCGGGGGATACGCAGTATTTT. Translating gives CASSPGDTQYF.

This chain connects TRBV10-1 to TRBJ2-7, with TRBD1 identical over 11 bases. J was trimmed by 2 bases and V by 9 bases; bases with no gene match: 3. In germline, CDR1 is WNHNN, CDR2 SYGVQD (reference sequence). CDR3 length: 13 amino acids. CDR3 protein: CASTDRGPYEQYF. In nucleotides, the CDR3 is TGCGCCAGTACGGACAGGGGGCCCTACGAGCAGTACTTC.

V gene TRBV29-1 combines with J gene TRBJ2-5; D is perhaps TRBD1 (6 bases). This CDR3 is built from 16 residues. Germline loops: CDR1 SQVTM, CDR2 ANQGSEA. V dropped 6 bases and J dropped 2 bases, with 22 bases sitting between them. CDR3 coding DNA: TGCAGCGTCCTAACCCGCCGACAGGCCCAACAAGAGACCCAGTACTTC. Its protein is CSVLTRRQAQQETQYF.

The rearrangement uses TRBV10-3 and TRBJ2-3, with 10 bases aligning to TRBD1. Germline V CDR1 and CDR2: ENHRY, SYGVKD. The V gene end was trimmed by 2 bases and the J gene end by 4 bases; junction bases not matched to a gene: 6. The CDR3 is 16 amino acids. The CDR3 DNA is TGTGCCATCAGTGAGGGAGGACAGGGGGGAGCAGATACGCAGTATTTT. Its translation: CAISEGGQGGADTQYF.

This chain links TRBV7-2 with TRBJ2-2; D unresolved. Per the germline V gene, CDR1 is SGHTA and CDR2 is FQGNSA. The CDR3 contains 15 residues. The V and J ends lost 4 bases and 6 bases respectively, with 15 bases between them. CDR3: CASSSNPINAGELFF. CDR3 DNA sequence: TGTGCCAGCAGCTCAAACCCTATAAACGCCGGGGAGCTGTTTTTT.

This clone was seen a few times. The V call is TRBV4-3, the J call TRBJ1-1; D remains unclear. The CDR3 has 15 residues. CDR1 and CDR2 (germline): LGHNA, YSLEER. Trimming took off 6 bases at V and 7 bases at J, with 21 bases between the two ends. CDR3 nucleotide sequence: TGCGCCAGCAGTCAATACACGGCGGGTGGAGTTGAAGCTTTCTTT. It encodes CASSQYTAGGVEAFF.

The J gene is TRBJ2-1, the V gene TRBV7-6, with 7 bases lining up with TRBD2. This CDR3 has 14 residues. With 5 bases clipped from V and 7 bases from J, the junction kept 8 bases outside the gene matches. CDR1 and CDR2 (germline): SGHVS, FNYEAQ. In nucleotides, the CDR3 is TGTGCCAGCAGCAAGCGGGACGCTCGGAATGAGCAGTTCTTC. It encodes CASSKRDARNEQFF.

The chain recombines TRBV7-7 with TRBJ2-5, with 7 bases matching TRBD1. V lost 1 base to trimming and J lost 5 bases; unmatched junction nucleotides: 4. Germline V gene data show CDR1 as SSHAT and CDR2 as FNYEAQ (reference sequence). There are 14 residues in the CDR3. CDR3 in amino acids: CASSLDSGQETQYF. The CDR3 DNA reads TGTGCCAGCAGCTTAGATTCGGGACAGGAGACCCAGTACTTC.

The chain recombines TRBV29-1 with TRBJ1-1; no clear D. CDR1 is SQVTM and CDR2 is ANQGSEA in the germline V gene. V was pared by 4 bases and J by 10 bases, with 13 bases between. The CDR3 runs 11 residues. The CDR3 nucleotides are TGCAGCGTTGCAGGTGAACTGGGAGCTTTCTTT. Residues: CSVAGELGAFF.

This chain links TRBV4-3 with TRBJ2-7; TRBD1 is a possible D gene (6 bases). The CDR3 loop spans 14 amino acids. V lost 4 bases, J lost 3 bases, and 13 bases lay in between. CDR1 is LGHNA, CDR2 YSLEER, per germline. Written as DNA, the CDR3 is TGCGCCAGCAGCCTAGGGCAGGGGATCTACGAGCAGTACTTC. It codes for CASSLGQGIYEQYF.

This CDR3 is CASSPRTGVYNEQFF. The CDR3 DNA follows: TGCGCCAGCAGCCCTCGGACAGGGGTGTACAATGAGCAGTTCTTC. The chain links TRBV5-1 to TRBJ2-1; 9 bases fit TRBD1. The CDR3 runs to 15 residues. With V trimmed by 4 bases and J by 4 bases, 6 bases remained unmatched. Germline-derived CDR1 and CDR2 are SGHRS and YFSETQ.

The chain has TRBV4-1 and TRBJ1-4; D is possibly TRBD1 (6 bases). This CDR3 spans 16 amino acids. Germline V CDR1 and CDR2: MGHRA, YSYEKL. Deletions cut 1 base from V and 2 bases from J, with 11 bases between. The CDR3 DNA follows: TGCGCCAGCAGCCAAGGGCAGGGGCCCACTAATGAAAAACTGTTTTTT. Translated, it gives CASSQGQGPTNEKLFF.

The CDR3 is CASSELQGTEAFF. The CDR3 region has the DNA TGTGCCAGCAGTGAACTTCAGGGCACTGAAGCTTTCTTT. The rearrangement joins TRBV2 to TRBJ1-1, with D possibly matching TRBD1 (5 bases). The V gene lost 2 bases and the J gene lost 4 bases, with 8 bases spanning the gap. Germline V gene sequence: CDR1 SNHLY, CDR2 FYNNEI. The CDR3 consists of 13 residues.

The chain uses TRBV7-9 and TRBJ1-1, with D unclear. V was pared by 5 bases and J by 5 bases, with 12 bases between. The CDR3 extends over 13 amino acids. Per germline, CDR1 SEHNR and CDR2 FQNEAQ (reference sequence). CDR3 amino acids: CASSHPLGTEAFF. CDR3 in DNA: TGTGCCAGCAGCCACCCTCTCGGGACTGAAGCTTTCTTT.

The chain is built from TRBV5-4 and TRBJ2-1; 8 positions match TRBD2. CDR3 length equals 15 residues. Germline V lookup: CDR1 SGHNT, CDR2 YYREEE (reference sequence). With V trimmed by 3 bases and J by 9 bases, 11 bases remained unmatched. The CDR3 region is CASSYTRRGVGEQFF. The DNA for the CDR3 is TGTGCCAGCAGCTACACTCGGCGGGGGGTGGGTGAGCAGTTCTTC.

This chain uses TRBV6-1 with TRBJ1-2; 7 bases match TRBD1. The CDR3 contains 13 residues. The junction had 5 bases not matched to a gene; V was cut back by 8 bases and J by 2 bases. The germline V gene has CDR1 MNHNS and CDR2 SASEGT. The CDR3 is CASVRDRNYGYTF. CDR3 DNA sequence: TGTGCCAGCGTGCGGGACAGAAACTATGGCTACACCTTC.

V gene TRBV7-4 combines with J gene TRBJ2-7; TRBD1 agrees at 8 bases. In germline, CDR1 is SGHVT, CDR2 SQSDAQ. This CDR3 is built from 15 residues. The junction had 7 bases not matched to a gene; V was cut back by 2 bases and J by 4 bases. In DNA, the CDR3 is TGTGCCAGCAGCTTATCACAGGGGGGCAGGTACGAGCAGTACTTC. Encoded protein: CASSLSQGGRYEQYF.

The chain employs TRBV5-1 and TRBJ2-7; 7 bases match TRBD2. Trimming took 7 bases from V and 2 from J; bases not matched to a gene: 12. CDR3 size: 15 residues. Germline V lookup: CDR1 SGHRS, CDR2 YFSETQ. Here the CDR3 DNA reads TGCGCCAGCTGGGCGCCTCGGGAGGATCCCTACGAGCAGTACTTC. Translating gives CASWAPREDPYEQYF.

The V gene is TRBV7-9, the J gene TRBJ2-6; D might be TRBD1 (6 bases). The V end lost 5 bases, the J end lost 2 bases, and 10 bases lay between the germline ends. Per the germline V gene, CDR1 is SEHNR and CDR2 is FQNEAQ (reference sequence). There are 15 residues in the CDR3. This CDR3 is CASSQRGTGANVLTF. The CDR3, as DNA: TGTGCCAGCAGCCAAAGGGGGACTGGGGCCAACGTCCTGACTTTC.